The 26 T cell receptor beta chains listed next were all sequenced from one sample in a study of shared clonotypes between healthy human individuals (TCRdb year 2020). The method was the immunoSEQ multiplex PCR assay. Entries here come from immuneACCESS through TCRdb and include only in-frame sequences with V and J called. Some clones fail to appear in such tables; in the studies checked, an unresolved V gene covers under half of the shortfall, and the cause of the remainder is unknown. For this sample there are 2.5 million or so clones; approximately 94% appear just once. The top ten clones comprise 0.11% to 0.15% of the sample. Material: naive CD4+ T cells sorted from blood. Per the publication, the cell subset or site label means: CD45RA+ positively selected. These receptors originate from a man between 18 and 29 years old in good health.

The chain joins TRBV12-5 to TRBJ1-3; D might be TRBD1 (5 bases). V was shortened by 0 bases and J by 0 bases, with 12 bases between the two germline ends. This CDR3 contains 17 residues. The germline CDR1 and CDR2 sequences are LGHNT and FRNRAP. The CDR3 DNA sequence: TGTGCTAGTGGTTTGGTACCCCAGGGACCCTCTGGAAACACCATATATTTT. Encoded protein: CASGLVPQGPSGNTIYF.

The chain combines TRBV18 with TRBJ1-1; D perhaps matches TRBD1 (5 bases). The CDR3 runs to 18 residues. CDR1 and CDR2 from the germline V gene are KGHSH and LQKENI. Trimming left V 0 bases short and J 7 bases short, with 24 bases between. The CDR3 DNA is TGTGCCAGCTCACCACCGAATTCGGGAGTAGCAGGGACGATTGAAGCTTTCTTT. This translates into CASSPPNSGVAGTIEAFF.

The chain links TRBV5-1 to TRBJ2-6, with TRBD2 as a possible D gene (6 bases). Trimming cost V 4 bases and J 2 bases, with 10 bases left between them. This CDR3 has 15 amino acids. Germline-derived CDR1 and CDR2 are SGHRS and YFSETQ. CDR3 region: CASSATGAGANVLTF. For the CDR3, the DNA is TGCGCCAGCAGCGCGACGGGGGCTGGGGCCAACGTCCTGACTTTC. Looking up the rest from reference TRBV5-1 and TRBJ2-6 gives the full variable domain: KAGVTQTPRYLIKTRGQQVTLSCSPISGHRSVSWYQQTPGQGLQFLFEYFSETQRNKGNFPGRFSGRQFSNSRSEMNVSTLELGDSALYLCASSATGAGANVLTFGAGSRLTVL.

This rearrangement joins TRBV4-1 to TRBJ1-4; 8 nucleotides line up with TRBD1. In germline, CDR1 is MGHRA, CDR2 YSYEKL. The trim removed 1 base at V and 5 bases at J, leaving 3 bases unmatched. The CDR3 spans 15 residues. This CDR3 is CASSQGQGSNEKLFF. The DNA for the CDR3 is TGCGCCAGCAGCCAAGGACAGGGGTCGAATGAAAAACTGTTTTTT.

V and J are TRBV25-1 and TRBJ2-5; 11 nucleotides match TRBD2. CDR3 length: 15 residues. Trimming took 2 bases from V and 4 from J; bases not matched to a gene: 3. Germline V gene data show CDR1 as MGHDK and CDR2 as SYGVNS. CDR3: CASSEIAGGRETQYF. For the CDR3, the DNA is TGTGCCAGCAGTGAAATAGCGGGGGGGCGAGAGACCCAGTACTTC.

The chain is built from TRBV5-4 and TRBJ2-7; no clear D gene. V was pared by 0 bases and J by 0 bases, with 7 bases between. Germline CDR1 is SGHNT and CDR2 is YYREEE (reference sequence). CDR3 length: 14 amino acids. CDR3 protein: CASSLVPSSYEQYF. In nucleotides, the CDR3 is TGTGCCAGCAGCTTGGTACCCAGCTCCTACGAGCAGTACTTC.

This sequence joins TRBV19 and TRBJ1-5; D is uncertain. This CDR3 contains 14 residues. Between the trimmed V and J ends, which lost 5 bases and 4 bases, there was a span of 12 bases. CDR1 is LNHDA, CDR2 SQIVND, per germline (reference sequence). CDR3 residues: CASSPPPGNQPQHF. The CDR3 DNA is TGTGCCAGTAGTCCCCCACCTGGAAATCAGCCCCAGCATTTT.

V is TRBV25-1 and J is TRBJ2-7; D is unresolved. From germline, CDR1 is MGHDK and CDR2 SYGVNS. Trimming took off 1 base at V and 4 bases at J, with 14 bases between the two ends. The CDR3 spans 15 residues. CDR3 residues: CASSESIGNAYEQYF. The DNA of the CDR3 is TGTGCCAGCAGTGAATCGATAGGGAACGCTTACGAGCAGTACTTC.

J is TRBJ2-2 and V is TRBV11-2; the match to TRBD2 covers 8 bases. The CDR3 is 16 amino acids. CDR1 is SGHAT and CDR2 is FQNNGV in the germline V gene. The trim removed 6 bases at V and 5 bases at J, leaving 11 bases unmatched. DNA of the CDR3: TGTGCCAGCAGGCAAAGCGGGGGCTCGGGTACCGGGGAGCTGTTTTTT. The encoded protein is CASRQSGGSGTGELFF.

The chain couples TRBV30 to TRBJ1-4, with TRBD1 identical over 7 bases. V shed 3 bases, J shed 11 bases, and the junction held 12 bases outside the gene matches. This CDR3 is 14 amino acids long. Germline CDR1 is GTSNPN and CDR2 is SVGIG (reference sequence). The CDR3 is CAWRSRGQPLKLFF. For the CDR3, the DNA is TGTGCCTGGAGGAGTCGGGGACAGCCGCTCAAACTGTTTTTT.

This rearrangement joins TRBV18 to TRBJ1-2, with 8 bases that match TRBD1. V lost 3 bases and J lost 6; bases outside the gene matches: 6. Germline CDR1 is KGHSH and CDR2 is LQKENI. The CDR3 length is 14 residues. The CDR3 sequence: CASSPLQGGNGYTF. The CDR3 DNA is TGTGCCAGCTCACCGTTACAGGGGGGGAATGGCTACACCTTC.

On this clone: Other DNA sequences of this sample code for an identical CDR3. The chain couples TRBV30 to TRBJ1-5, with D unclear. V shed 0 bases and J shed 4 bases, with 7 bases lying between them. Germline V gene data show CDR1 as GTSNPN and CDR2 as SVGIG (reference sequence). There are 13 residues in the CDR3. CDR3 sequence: CAWSVSRNQPQHF. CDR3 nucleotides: TGTGCCTGGAGTGTCTCCAGAAATCAGCCCCAGCATTTT.

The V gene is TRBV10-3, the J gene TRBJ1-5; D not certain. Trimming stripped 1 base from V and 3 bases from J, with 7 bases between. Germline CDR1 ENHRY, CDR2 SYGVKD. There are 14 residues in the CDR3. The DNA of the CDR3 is TGTGCCATCAGTGAGTTAAGGGTCAATCAGCCCCAGCATTTT. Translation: CAISELRVNQPQHF.

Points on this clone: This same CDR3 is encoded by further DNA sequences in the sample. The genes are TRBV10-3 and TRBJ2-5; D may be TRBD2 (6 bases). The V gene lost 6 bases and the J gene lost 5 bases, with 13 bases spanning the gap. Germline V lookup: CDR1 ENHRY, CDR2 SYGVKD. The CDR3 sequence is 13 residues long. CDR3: CAIRPGGSETQYF. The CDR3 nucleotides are TGTGCCATCAGGCCCGGGGGTTCGGAGACCCAGTACTTC.

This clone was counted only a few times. The chain's CDR3 is CASSPTGTGRHTIYF. The CDR3 nucleotides read TGTGCCAGCTCACCTACCGGGACAGGGAGGCACACCATATATTTT. V and J are TRBV18 and TRBJ1-3; 9 nucleotides align to TRBD1. This CDR3 has 15 amino acids. Germline-derived CDR1 and CDR2 are KGHSH and LQKENI. V lost 3 bases, J lost 8 bases, and 8 bases stayed unmatched.

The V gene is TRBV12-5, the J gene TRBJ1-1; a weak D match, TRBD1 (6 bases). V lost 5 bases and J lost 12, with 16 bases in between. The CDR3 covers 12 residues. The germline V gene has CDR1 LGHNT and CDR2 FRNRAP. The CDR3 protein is CASGTNRGGTFF. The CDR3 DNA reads TGTGCTAGTGGTACCAACCGGGGGGGCACTTTCTTT.

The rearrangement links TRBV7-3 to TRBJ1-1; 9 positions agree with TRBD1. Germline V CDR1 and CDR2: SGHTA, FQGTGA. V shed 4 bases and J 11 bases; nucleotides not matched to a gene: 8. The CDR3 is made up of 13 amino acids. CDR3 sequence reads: CASSSQTGGFAFF. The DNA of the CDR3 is TGTGCCAGCAGCTCCCAGACAGGGGGGTTCGCTTTCTTT.

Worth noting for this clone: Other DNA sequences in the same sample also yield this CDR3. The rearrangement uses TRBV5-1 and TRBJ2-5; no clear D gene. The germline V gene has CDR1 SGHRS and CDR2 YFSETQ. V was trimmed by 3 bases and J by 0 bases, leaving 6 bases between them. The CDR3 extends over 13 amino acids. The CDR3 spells CASSSGDQETQYF. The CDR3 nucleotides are TGCGCCAGCAGCTCCGGAGACCAAGAGACCCAGTACTTC.

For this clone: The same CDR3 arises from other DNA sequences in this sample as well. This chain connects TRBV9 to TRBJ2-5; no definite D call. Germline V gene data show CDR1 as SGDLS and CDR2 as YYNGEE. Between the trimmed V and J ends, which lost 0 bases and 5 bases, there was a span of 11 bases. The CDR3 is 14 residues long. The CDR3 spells CASSVARVGETQYF. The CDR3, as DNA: TGTGCCAGCAGCGTAGCCCGGGTTGGGGAGACCCAGTACTTC.

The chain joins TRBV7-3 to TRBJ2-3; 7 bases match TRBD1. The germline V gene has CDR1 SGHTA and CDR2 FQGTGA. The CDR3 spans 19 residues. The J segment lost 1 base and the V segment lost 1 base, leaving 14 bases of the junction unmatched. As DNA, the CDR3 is TGTGCCAGCAGCTTAAATCCCCTGAGACAGGGCATGGGCACAGATACGCAGTATTTT. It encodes CASSLNPLRQGMGTDTQYF.

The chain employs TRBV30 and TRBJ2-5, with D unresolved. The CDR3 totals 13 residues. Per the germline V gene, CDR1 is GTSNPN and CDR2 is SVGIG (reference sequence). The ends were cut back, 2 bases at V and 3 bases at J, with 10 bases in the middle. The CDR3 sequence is CAWSIQLEETQYF. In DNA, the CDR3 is TGTGCCTGGAGTATACAGCTCGAAGAGACCCAGTACTTC.

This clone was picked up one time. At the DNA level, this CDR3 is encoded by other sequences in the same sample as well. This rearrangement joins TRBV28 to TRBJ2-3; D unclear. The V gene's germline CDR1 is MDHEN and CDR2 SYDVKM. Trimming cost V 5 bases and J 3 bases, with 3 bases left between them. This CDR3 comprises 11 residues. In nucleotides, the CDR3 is TGTGCCAGCAGTCCTACAGATACGCAGTATTTT. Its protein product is CASSPTDTQYF. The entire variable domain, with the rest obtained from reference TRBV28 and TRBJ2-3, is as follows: DVKVTQSSRYLVKRTGEKVFLECVQDMDHENMFWYRQDPGLGLRLIYFSYDVKMKEKGDIPEGYSVSREKKERFSLILESASTNQTSMYLCASSPTDTQYFGPGTRLTVL.

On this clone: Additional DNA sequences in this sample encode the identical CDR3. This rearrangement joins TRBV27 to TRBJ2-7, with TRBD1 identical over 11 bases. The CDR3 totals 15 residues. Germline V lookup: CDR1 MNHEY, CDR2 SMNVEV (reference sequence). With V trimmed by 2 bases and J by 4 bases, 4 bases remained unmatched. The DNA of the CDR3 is TGTGCCAGCAGTTTAAAGGGGACAGGGGGGTACGAGCAGTACTTC. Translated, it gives CASSLKGTGGYEQYF.

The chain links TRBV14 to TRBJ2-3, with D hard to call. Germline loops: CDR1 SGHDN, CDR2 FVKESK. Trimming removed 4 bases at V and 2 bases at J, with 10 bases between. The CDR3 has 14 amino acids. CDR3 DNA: TGTGCCAGCAGCCCACTTGTGTCCACAGATACGCAGTATTTT. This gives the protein CASSPLVSTDTQYF.

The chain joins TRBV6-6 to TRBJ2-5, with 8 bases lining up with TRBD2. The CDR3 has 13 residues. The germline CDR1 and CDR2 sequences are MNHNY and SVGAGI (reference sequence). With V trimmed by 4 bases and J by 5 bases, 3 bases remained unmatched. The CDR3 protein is CASSLGTSETQYF. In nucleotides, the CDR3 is TGTGCCAGCAGTTTAGGGACTAGTGAGACCCAGTACTTC.

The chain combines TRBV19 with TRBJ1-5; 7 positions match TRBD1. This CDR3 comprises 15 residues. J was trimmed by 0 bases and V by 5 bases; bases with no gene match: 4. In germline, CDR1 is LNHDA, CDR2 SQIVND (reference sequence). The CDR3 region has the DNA TGTGCCAGTAGTTCGGGACAGCTTAGCAATCAGCCCCAGCATTTT. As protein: CASSSGQLSNQPQHF.